What follows describes a single T cell receptor (beta chain). The germline gives CDR1 SEHNR, CDR2 FQNEAQ (reference sequence). The CDR3 totals 14 residues. The trim removed 3 bases at V and 4 bases at J, leaving 4 bases unmatched. This entry is derived from a study of T-cell reconstitution after alpha-beta-depleted transplantation in children. Unique molecular identifiers were used in preparing the TCRbeta library. Each CDR3 protein gets one entry after TCRdb re-called the PCR reads with MiXCR. The table includes roughly 500,000 distinct CDR3 sequences, about 33% detected once. The chain has TRBV7-9 and TRBJ2-7, with TRBD2 matching over 9 bases. This receptor was taken from a human donor who donated a stem cell graft to a child with aplastic anemia. The input for sequencing was PBMCs from the stem cell graft donor, taken from the stem cell graft. CDR3: CASSFIAGVYEQYF. DNA of the CDR3: TGTGCCAGCAGCTTTATAGCGGGGGTTTACGAGCAGTACTTC.